This passage covers 6 T cell receptor beta chains from one sample sequenced in a study of Graves' ophthalmopathy and Graves' hyperthyroidism. The authors amplified TCR beta CDR3 regions, and they did so from RNA transcripts for repertoire sequencing. An initial RT-PCR round employing HTBI primers preceded a second-round multiplex PCR. Each CDR3 protein is one row after TCRdb ran MiXCR on the multiplex PCR reads. The sample yields roughly 600,000 distinct CDR3 sequences, approximately 35% seen once. The material sequenced was peripheral blood or thyroid tissue (not recorded which). These TCRs come from an adult man with Graves' hyperthyroidism.

The V gene is TRBV2, the J gene TRBJ2-2, with 11 bases lining up with TRBD1. Germline-derived CDR1 and CDR2 are SNHLY and FYNNEI. The CDR3 has 14 amino acids. J lost 4 bases, V lost 7 bases, and 2 bases had no gene match. The CDR3 is CASTGQGVTGELFF. CDR3 in DNA: TGTGCCAGCACGGGACAGGGGGTCACCGGGGAGCTGTTTTTT.

The chain uses TRBV15 and TRBJ1-2; the D gene is possibly TRBD1 (5 bases). V dropped 3 bases and J dropped 4 bases, with 21 bases sitting between them. Germline V lookup: CDR1 LNHNV, CDR2 YYDKDF (reference sequence). The CDR3 extends over 17 amino acids. CDR3 sequence (DNA): TGTGCCACCAGCAGCGTTGTTCCGTCAGGGAGGCCCTATGGCTACACCTTC. This encodes CATSSVVPSGRPYGYTF.

This clonotype was seen repeatedly, ten times or more. V and J are TRBV12-3 or TRBV12-4 and TRBJ2-5, with 10 positions matching TRBD1. The CDR3 consists of 17 residues. V lost 5 bases to trimming and J lost 5 bases; unmatched junction nucleotides: 14. The CDR3 spells CASSPRDRGTRQETQYF. DNA for the CDR3: TGTGCCAGCAGTCCCCGGGACAGGGGTACGAGACAGGAGACCCAGTACTTC.

This clonotype has at least ten counts. The J gene is TRBJ2-7, the V gene TRBV7-6; 13 bases map to TRBD2. Germline CDR1 reads SGHVS; CDR2 reads FNYEAQ. Trimming removed 1 base from V and 3 bases from J; junction bases left unmatched: 0. This CDR3 has 15 amino acids. CDR3 in amino acids: CASSLGTSGGYEQYF. The CDR3 DNA is TGTGCCAGCAGCTTAGGGACTAGCGGGGGCTACGAGCAGTACTTC.

V is TRBV19 and J is TRBJ1-4; tentative D call: TRBD1 (6 bases). The CDR3 length is 15 residues. The V end was cut by 2 bases, the J end by 3 bases, with 10 bases between. Germline CDR1 reads LNHDA; CDR2 reads SQIVND (reference sequence). The CDR3 reads CASSIITGPNEKLFF. The CDR3 nucleotides read TGTGCCAGTAGTATAATCACAGGGCCTAATGAAAAACTGTTTTTT. The full variable domain, rest sourced from reference TRBV19 and TRBJ1-4, is DGGITQSPKYLFRKEGQNVTLSCEQNLNHDAMYWYRQDPGQGLRLIYYSQIVNDFQKGDIAEGYSVSREKKESFPLTVTSAQKNPTAFYLCASSIITGPNEKLFFGSGTQLSVL.

The chain links TRBV27 to TRBJ2-7; 8 bases map to TRBD2. Germline-derived CDR1 and CDR2 are MNHEY and SMNVEV (reference sequence). V shed 5 bases and J 4 bases; nucleotides not matched to a gene: 7. The CDR3 extends over 14 amino acids. Here the CDR3 DNA reads TGTGCCAGCAGTCAAGGGACTAGTGGGTACGAGCAGTACTTC. Protein: CASSQGTSGYEQYF.